This TCR beta chain was recorded in a study of blood T cells in healthy people across ages. For the second PCR, which ran for about 6 to 11 cycles, a sample-barcoded 5' primer and a J-beta primer mix were used. Using its own MiXCR run on the 5' RACE reads, TCRdb lists one record per CDR3 protein. The repertoire includes 550,000 to 750,000 distinct CDR3 sequences, approximately 21% of them detected once, and 3.5% to 4% sits in the top ten. Germline assignment: CDR1 MNHEY and CDR2 SVGEGT. There are 17 residues in the CDR3. The V gene lost 3 bases and the J gene lost 1 base, with 18 bases spanning the gap. This clonotype was detected a few times. Its antigen is still unknown. Study results and limitations: A strong correlation between TCR beta diversity and naive T cell percentage was seen. Relative to aged donors, long-lived donors carried more naive CD4+ cells and displayed higher diversity.

The receptor was derived from a man aged 65 to 79 in good health. Sample: blood. The V and J genes are TRBV6-2 or TRBV6-3 and TRBJ1-1; unclear D gene. The CDR3 here is CASSYTSGRSGNTEAFF. In DNA form, the CDR3 reads TGTGCCAGCAGTTATACCTCAGGTCGCTCCGGGAACACTGAAGCTTTCTTT.